The rows below give T cell receptor beta chains drawn from one sample of a study of T cells after posttransplantation cyclophosphamide. The data were produced by immunoSEQ multiplex PCR, yet TCRdb's version contains in-frame clones alone and is incomplete. This repertoire holds 30,000 to 40,000 clones, and none appear only once. The sequencing sample was made of PBMCs. These receptors were obtained from a man between 50 and 59 years old in good health, CMV-negative, and a related stem cell transplant donor. Each CDR3 is given with its conserved first and last residue. The D gene is left open where the match is weak. Not all rows give a size; the values are once, few, many and, for expanded clones, a class.

TRBJ1-1 | many | TRBD1 | TRBV9 | CASSGGTGQDYPNTEAFF
TRBJ2-5 | few | TRBD2 | TRBV11-1 | CASSGRLGEGETQYF
TRBJ1-2 | few | NA | TRBV9 | CASSGREVSRYGYTF
TRBJ1-1 | many | NA | TRBV6-5 | CASSLHAATEAFF
TRBJ2-7 | many | NA | TRBV4-1 | CASSQGVSGTYEQYF
TRBJ1-5 | many | NA | TRBV18 | CASSRTNQPQHF
TRBJ2-3 | NA | TRBD2 | TRBV12-5 | CARGPSGGKHTQYF
TRBJ1-1 | many | NA | TRBV12-5 | CASGLGLDSQAFF
TRBJ1-2 | few | NA | TRBV20-1 | CSAMIEDGYTF
TRBJ2-4 | many | TRBD1 | TRBV2 | CASSERDRGSLAKNIQYF